The clone carrying this T cell receptor (beta chain) was detected ten times or more. For TCR beta, libraries came from iRepertoire HTBI primers and Arm-PCR of CDR3 regions. TCRdb re-called the multiplex PCR reads with MiXCR, one entry per CDR3 protein. Of around 250,000 distinct CDR3 sequences listed, 18% are singletons. The sample belongs to a study of regulatory T cells in long-lasting Graves disease. This sample's time point: newly diagnosed GD, antithyroid drugs for less than 3 months. RNA isolated from PBMCs was used to make the TCR library. The CDR3 sequence is 18 residues long. Per germline, CDR1 DFQATT and CDR2 SNEGSKA (reference sequence). The V and J ends lost 0 bases and 0 bases respectively, with 18 bases between them. In addition, the sample was reused for a study of T cells in Graves' hyperthyroidism and ophthalmopathy. This second study says: Participants, patients aged 18 to 65, had newly diagnosed hyperthyroidism with a duration under 2 months. Exclusion of a patient resulted from uncontrolled infection, other autoimmune disease, pregnancy or lactation.

This clonotype was obtained from a woman aged 25 to 39 with Graves disease. Here the sequenced sample was peripheral blood mononuclear cells (PBMCs), taken at new diagnosis, from a patient treated with antithyroid drugs. The chain joins TRBV20-1 to TRBJ1-3; D gene unclear. The CDR3 sequence is CSAREGRKLSFSGNTIYF. CDR3 DNA sequence: TGCAGTGCTAGAGAGGGCCGCAAACTTTCTTTCTCTGGAAACACCATATATTTT.